This T cell receptor (beta chain) was identified during a study of vaccination effects on CD4 cells after COVID-19. Findings of the study overall: Of the vaccine-induced clones from healthy vaccinees, merely 1 of 255 recognized common cold coronaviruses as well. Marked clonal contraction of infection- and vaccine-induced clones was seen late after vaccination.

Concerning this clone itself: The antigen remains unidentified.

Data came from immunoSEQ multiplex PCR; TCRdb stores just in-frame clones and leaves some out. The sample has roughly 61,000 clones, 80% to 90% seen once. Using viral peptide pools, the ViraFEST assay grew out antigen-specific CD4+ T cells prior to sequencing. At the end of 9 to 11 days of culture, CD4+ T cells were isolated. Negative nucleocapsid antibody tests before and after vaccination confirmed no previous SARS-CoV-2 infection. Days 3 and 7 saw half the medium replaced with IL-2 medium. The CDR3 has 14 amino acids. Germline-derived CDR1 and CDR2 are MDHEN and SYDVKM. Trimming took 8 bases from V and 0 from J, leaving 11 bases between them.

The sample here was CD4+ T cells from PBMCs cultured with HCoV-229E spike peptides, taken before COVID-19 vaccination. This clonotype was sampled from a human donor who received a COVID-19 vaccine. This sequence joins TRBV28 and TRBJ1-5; D not certain. The chain's CDR3 is CASGPRYSNQPQHF. The CDR3 nucleotides are TGTGCCAGCGGTCCCCGTTATAGCAATCAGCCCCAGCATTTT.